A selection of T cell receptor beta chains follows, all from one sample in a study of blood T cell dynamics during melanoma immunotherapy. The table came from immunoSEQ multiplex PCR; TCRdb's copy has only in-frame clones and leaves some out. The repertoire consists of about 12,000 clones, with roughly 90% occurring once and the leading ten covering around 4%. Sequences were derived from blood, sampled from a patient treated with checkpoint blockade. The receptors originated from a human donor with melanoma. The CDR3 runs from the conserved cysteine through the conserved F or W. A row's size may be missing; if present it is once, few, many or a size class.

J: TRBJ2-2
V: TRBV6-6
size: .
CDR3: CASTDWVTGELFF

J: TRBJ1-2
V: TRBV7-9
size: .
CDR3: CASGSDSYGYTF

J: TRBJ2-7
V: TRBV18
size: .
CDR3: CASSPGGSLDEQYF

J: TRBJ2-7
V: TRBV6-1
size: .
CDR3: CASKWLTSGDYEQYF

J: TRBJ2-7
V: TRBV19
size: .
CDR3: CASSATSGGPYEQYF

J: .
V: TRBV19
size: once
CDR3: CASSIDAGGPSEQYF

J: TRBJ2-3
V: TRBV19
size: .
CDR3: CASSPRRTLGDTQYF

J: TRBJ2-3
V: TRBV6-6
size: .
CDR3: CASSSLTSETDTQYF

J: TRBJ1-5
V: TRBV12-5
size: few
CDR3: CASGRDGNSNQPQHF

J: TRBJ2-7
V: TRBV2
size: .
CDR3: CASRVAGTGGYEQYF

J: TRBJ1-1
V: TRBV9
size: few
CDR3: CASSVTSGNTEAFF

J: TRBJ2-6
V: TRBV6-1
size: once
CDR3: CASKGTTSGANVLTF

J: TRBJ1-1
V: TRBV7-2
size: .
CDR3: CASSYGQGNTEAFF

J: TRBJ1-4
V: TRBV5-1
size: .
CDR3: CASSQDTYNEKLFF

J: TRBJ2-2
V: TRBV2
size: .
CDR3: CASSEEQEYTGELFF

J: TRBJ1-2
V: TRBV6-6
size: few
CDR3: CASSYSSQDNYGYTF

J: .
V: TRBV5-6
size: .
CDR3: CASSSDLYEQYF

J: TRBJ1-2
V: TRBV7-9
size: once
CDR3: CASSPGQASYGYTF

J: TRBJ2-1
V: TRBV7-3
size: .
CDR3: CASSLSQGSYNEQFF

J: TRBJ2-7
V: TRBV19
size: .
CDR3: CASSGSAYEQYF

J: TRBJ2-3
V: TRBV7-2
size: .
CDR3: CASSTSGFTDTQYF

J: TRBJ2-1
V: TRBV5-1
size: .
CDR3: CASSALQLKTMTVTLVNEQFF

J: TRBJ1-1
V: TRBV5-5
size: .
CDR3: CASRKLEFNTEAFF

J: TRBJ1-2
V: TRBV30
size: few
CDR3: CAWSVEWVKGYTF

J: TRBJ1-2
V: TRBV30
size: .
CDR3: CACNMERGYGYTF

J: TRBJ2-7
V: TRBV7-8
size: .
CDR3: CASSLEGDYEQYF

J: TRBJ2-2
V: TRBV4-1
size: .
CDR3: CASSQQVANTGELFF

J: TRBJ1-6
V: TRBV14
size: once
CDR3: CASSQEAGFSPLHF

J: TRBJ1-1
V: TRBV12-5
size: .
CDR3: CASALRRTEAFF

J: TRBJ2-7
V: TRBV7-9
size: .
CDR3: CASSLGGTTLAYEQYF

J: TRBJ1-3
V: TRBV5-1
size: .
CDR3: CASSLGYRASGNTIYF

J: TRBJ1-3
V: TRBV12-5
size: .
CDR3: CASGLVRILKTGRGNTIYF

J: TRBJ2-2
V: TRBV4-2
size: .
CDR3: CASSQEQLNTGELFF

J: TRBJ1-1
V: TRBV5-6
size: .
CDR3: CASSLERGNAEAFF

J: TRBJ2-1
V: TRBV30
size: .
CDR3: CAWSPGALYNEQFF

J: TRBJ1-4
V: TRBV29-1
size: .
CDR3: CSVEGRVGEKLFF

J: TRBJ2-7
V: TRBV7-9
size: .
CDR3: CASSLALRESDYEQYF

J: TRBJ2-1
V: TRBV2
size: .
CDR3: CASSPDDEQFF

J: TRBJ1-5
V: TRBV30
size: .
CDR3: CAWSVPDQPQHF

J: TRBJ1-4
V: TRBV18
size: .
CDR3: CASSPQGADEKLFF

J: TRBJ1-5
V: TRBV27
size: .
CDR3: CATGAPGNQPQHF